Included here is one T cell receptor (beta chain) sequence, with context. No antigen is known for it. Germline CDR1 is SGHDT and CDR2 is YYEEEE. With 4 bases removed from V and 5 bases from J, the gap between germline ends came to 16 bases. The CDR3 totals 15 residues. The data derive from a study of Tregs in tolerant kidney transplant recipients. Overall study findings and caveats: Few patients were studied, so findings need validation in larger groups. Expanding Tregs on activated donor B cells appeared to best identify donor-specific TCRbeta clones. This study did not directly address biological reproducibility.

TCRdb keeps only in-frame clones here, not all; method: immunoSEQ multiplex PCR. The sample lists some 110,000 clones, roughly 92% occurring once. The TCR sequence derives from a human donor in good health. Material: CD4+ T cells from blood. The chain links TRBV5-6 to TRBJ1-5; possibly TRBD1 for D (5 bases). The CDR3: CASSHRGTGDQPQHF. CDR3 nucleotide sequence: TGTGCCAGCAGCCATAGAGGGACGGGGGATCAGCCCCAGCATTTT.